The 32 T cell receptor beta chains below were found in one sample sequenced in a study of blood T cell repertoires in COVID-19. Method: immunoSEQ multiplex PCR; TCRdb's copy keeps in-frame clones and lacks some. The table includes about 200,000 clones, 75% to 90% detected once. The source material was peripheral blood. The receptors were gathered from a man aged 35-49 years with acute or convalescent COVID-19.

V and J are TRBV19 and TRBJ1-3, with D unclear. Trimming cost V 10 bases and J 0 bases, with 13 bases left between them. This CDR3 is 14 amino acids long. Germline CDR1 and CDR2: LNHDA and SQIVND (reference sequence). The CDR3 coding sequence is TGTGCCACCGCGGCCGGCAGCTCTGGAAACACCATATATTTT. As protein: CATAAGSSGNTIYF.

This chain uses TRBV4-1 with TRBJ2-7; D is unclear. Germline assignment: CDR1 MGHRA and CDR2 YSYEKL. The CDR3 runs 15 residues. The V end lost 1 base, the J end lost 1 base, and 11 bases lay between the germline ends. The CDR3 protein is CASSQVLADSYEQYF. CDR3 DNA: TGCGCCAGCAGCCAAGTGTTGGCAGATTCCTACGAGCAGTACTTC.

This clone occurred a few times. The chain links TRBV10-2 to TRBJ2-1; 12 nucleotides match TRBD2. V dropped 3 bases and J dropped 9; count of bases not matched to a gene: 6. Germline CDR1 reads WSHSY; CDR2 reads SAAADI. This CDR3 has 15 residues. Here the CDR3 DNA reads TGCGCCAGCAGTGATATTCTAGCGGGGGGGGTTGAGCAGTTCTTC. It yields the protein CASSDILAGGVEQFF.

J is TRBJ2-4 and V is TRBV16, with D perhaps matching TRBD2 (5 bases). Trimming took 3 bases from V and 3 from J, leaving 9 bases between them. Germline loops: CDR1 KGHSY, CDR2 FQNENV. The CDR3 runs to 14 residues. The CDR3 DNA reads as TGTGCCAGCAGCCATACGGGGAACAAAAACATTCAGTACTTC. It yields the protein CASSHTGNKNIQYF.

Notes on this clone: This specimen includes other DNA sequences encoding the same CDR3. V is TRBV5-5 and J is TRBJ2-7, with 7 bases fitting TRBD1. J was trimmed by 1 base and V by 4 bases; bases with no gene match: 2. Germline-derived CDR1 and CDR2 are SGHKS and YYEKEE (reference sequence). This CDR3 contains 13 residues. CDR3 sequence: CASSRQGSYEQYF. CDR3 in DNA: TGTGCCAGCAGCCGACAGGGATCCTACGAGCAGTACTTC.

This clone was observed a handful of times. The V call is TRBV9, the J call TRBJ2-3; 8 positions match TRBD2. Germline V gene data show CDR1 as SGDLS and CDR2 as YYNGEE. This CDR3 comprises 15 residues. The trim removed 4 bases at V and 5 bases at J, leaving 9 bases unmatched. For the CDR3, the DNA is TGTGCCAGCAGCCCATTGGCGGGGGGCGTAGATACGCAGTATTTT. This gives the protein CASSPLAGGVDTQYF. The full variable domain, rest sourced from reference TRBV9 and TRBJ2-3, is DSGVTQTPKHLITATGQRVTLRCSPRSGDLSVYWYQQSLDQGLQFLIQYYNGEERAKGNILERFSAQQFPDLHSELNLSSLELGDSALYFCASSPLAGGVDTQYFGPGTRLTVL.

V usage is TRBV20-1 and J usage is TRBJ2-5; tentative D call: TRBD2 (5 bases). The V gene's germline CDR1 is DFQATT and CDR2 SNEGSKA (reference sequence). V was clipped by 2 bases and J by 14 bases, with 12 bases between them. The CDR3 loop spans 10 amino acids. For the CDR3, the DNA is TGCAGTGCTAGATCCAACGGGGTCTACTTC. This sequence encodes CSARSNGVYF.

The rearrangement uses TRBV6-1 and TRBJ1-6; D is ambiguous. This CDR3 spans 15 amino acids. Germline values: CDR1 MNHNS, CDR2 SASEGT. V lost 2 bases and J 6 bases, leaving 11 bases between the germline ends. Written as DNA, the CDR3 is TGTGCCAGCAGTGAAAGAGAGAGAACTAATTCACCCCTCCACTTT. It yields the protein CASSERERTNSPLHF.

The gene calls are TRBV28 and TRBJ2-5, with a weak D call TRBD1 (7 bases). Germline assignment: CDR1 MDHEN and CDR2 SYDVKM. V dropped 4 bases and J dropped 5 bases, with 14 bases sitting between them. The CDR3 loop spans 14 amino acids. CDR3 sequence reads: CASSSPGGPETQYF. In DNA form, the CDR3 reads TGTGCCAGCAGTTCCCCAGGGGGGCCGGAGACCCAGTACTTC.

The chain couples TRBV18 to TRBJ1-2; D gene uncertain. Germline V lookup: CDR1 KGHSH, CDR2 LQKENI. CDR3 length equals 15 residues. V gave up 4 bases and J gave up 2 bases, with 14 bases separating them. CDR3 protein: CASSQFTELNYGYTF. CDR3 nucleotides: TGTGCCAGCTCACAATTTACAGAGCTAAACTATGGCTACACCTTC.

The J gene is TRBJ2-1, the V gene TRBV5-4, with D unresolved. This CDR3 is 13 amino acids long. Per germline, CDR1 SGHNT and CDR2 YYREEE (reference sequence). V lost 4 bases to trimming and J lost 7 bases, with 12 bases between them. The chain's CDR3 is CASSRVQFNEQFF. Written as DNA, the CDR3 is TGTGCCAGCAGCCGGGTCCAGTTTAATGAGCAGTTCTTC.

This clone turned up a few times. CDR3 protein: CSVARTGGFEQYF. Here the CDR3 DNA reads TGCAGCGTTGCACGGACAGGGGGCTTCGAGCAGTACTTC. This chain connects TRBV29-1 to TRBJ2-7; 11 bases agree with TRBD1. V trimming: 4 bases; J trimming: 6 bases; junction bases outside the gene matches: 5. The germline gives CDR1 SQVTM, CDR2 ANQGSEA. The length of the CDR3 is 13 residues.

Remarks on this clone: Other DNA sequences in the same sample also yield this CDR3. The J gene is TRBJ1-2, the V gene TRBV11-2; D is unresolved. The CDR3 is 11 amino acids. The V gene lost 1 base and the J gene lost 7 bases, with 4 bases spanning the gap. Germline V gene sequence: CDR1 SGHAT, CDR2 FQNNGV. DNA for the CDR3: TGTGCCAGCAGCTTAGCCGGTGGCTACACCTTC. Its protein product is CASSLAGGYTF.

CDR3 in amino acids: CASSSGTPRDNTEAFF. DNA for the CDR3: TGTGCCAGCAGCTCAGGGACACCAAGAGATAACACTGAAGCTTTCTTT. The chain carries TRBV7-8 and TRBJ1-1; TRBD1 is a possible D gene (6 bases). The germline V gene has CDR1 SGHVS and CDR2 FQNEAQ. The length of the CDR3 is 16 residues. Trimming took 4 bases from V and 2 from J, leaving 17 bases between them.

The chain combines TRBV7-9 with TRBJ1-1; TRBD1 agrees at 8 bases. V was pared by 5 bases and J by 6 bases, with 2 bases of the junction left unmatched. The CDR3 extends over 12 amino acids. Germline lookup yields CDR1 SEHNR and CDR2 FQNEAQ (reference sequence). CDR3 nucleotide sequence: TGTGCCAGCAGCCAGGGGGCGGCTGAAGCTTTCTTT. Amino acid sequence: CASSQGAAEAFF.

V and J are TRBV27 and TRBJ1-3; 9 bases are shared with TRBD1. This CDR3 has 14 residues. From germline, CDR1 is MNHEY and CDR2 SMNVEV (reference sequence). J gave up 6 bases and V 4 bases, and 4 bases lay outside the gene matches. Here the CDR3 DNA reads TGTGCCAGCAGTTCCACAGGGGGCGAAAACACCATATATTTT. Amino acids: CASSSTGGENTIYF.

The CDR3: CASSPETQAFF. The CDR3 coding sequence is TGTGCCAGCTCACCTGAAACTCAAGCTTTCTTT. This chain connects TRBV18 to TRBJ1-1; no definite D call. The CDR3 has 11 residues. CDR1 and CDR2 (germline): KGHSH, LQKENI. Deletions cut 3 bases from V and 9 bases from J, with 8 bases between.

V gene TRBV5-1 combines with J gene TRBJ2-7; no reliable D call. The germline V gene encodes CDR1 SGHRS and CDR2 YFSETQ. Deletions cut 2 bases from V and 2 bases from J, with 8 bases between. There are 13 residues in the CDR3. CDR3 loop: CASSFGQTYEQYF. The CDR3 nucleotides are TGCGCCAGCAGCTTTGGGCAGACCTACGAGCAGTACTTC.

The chain is built from TRBV19 and TRBJ2-4, with a weak D call TRBD2 (5 bases). The CDR3 length is 13 residues. Trimming stripped 3 bases from V and 9 bases from J, with 12 bases between. CDR1 is LNHDA, CDR2 SQIVND, per germline (reference sequence). CDR3 amino acids: CASSIPGRAIQYF. The CDR3 bases are TGTGCCAGTAGTATCCCCGGGCGGGCCATTCAGTACTTC.

The V call is TRBV27, the J call TRBJ2-2; tentative D call: TRBD2 (5 bases). This CDR3 is built from 14 residues. Trimming removed 0 bases at V and 6 bases at J, with 8 bases between. CDR1 and CDR2 (germline): MNHEY, SMNVEV (reference sequence). The CDR3: CASSLSAGAGELFF. The CDR3 DNA sequence: TGTGCCAGCAGTTTATCAGCCGGGGCCGGGGAGCTGTTTTTT.

The chain combines TRBV2 with TRBJ2-1; no definite D call. Between the trimmed V and J ends, which lost 5 bases and 6 bases, there was a span of 8 bases. Germline CDR1 and CDR2: SNHLY and FYNNEI. This CDR3 has 12 amino acids. CDR3 nucleotides: TGTGCCAGCAGTAGAGAGAGCAATGAGCAGTTCTTC. This codes for CASSRESNEQFF.

This chain connects TRBV19 to TRBJ1-5; D call uncertain. The CDR3 is 15 residues long. CDR1 is LNHDA and CDR2 is SQIVND in the germline V gene (reference sequence). Trimming cost V 9 bases and J 3 bases, with 18 bases left between them. In nucleotides, the CDR3 is TGTGCCAGGGTACGAAGTACCACTTACAATCAGCCCCAGCATTTT. Translated, it gives CARVRSTTYNQPQHF.

The V call is TRBV30, the J call TRBJ2-5; D gene uncertain. Between the trimmed V and J ends, which lost 1 base and 7 bases, there was a span of 19 bases. In germline, CDR1 is GTSNPN, CDR2 SVGIG (reference sequence). There are 15 residues in the CDR3. The CDR3 coding sequence is TGTGCCTGGAGTGCCCCGGTGTCCCCGCGGCCGACCCAGTACTTC. Its protein product is CAWSAPVSPRPTQYF.

The chain uses TRBV18 and TRBJ1-1, with a tentative D call TRBD1 (6 bases). This CDR3 comprises 16 residues. Germline V gives CDR1 KGHSH, CDR2 LQKENI. The germline V and J ends were trimmed by 5 bases and 5 bases, with 21 bases remaining between them. The CDR3 DNA reads as TGTGCCAGCTCATCCTTCCAACAGGGTGGGGGAACTGAAGCTTTCTTT. It yields the protein CASSSFQQGGGTEAFF.

The J gene is TRBJ2-1, the V gene TRBV12-3 or TRBV12-4; D unclear. The CDR3 loop spans 12 amino acids. V lost 4 bases and J 9 bases, leaving 10 bases between the germline ends. CDR3 coding DNA: TGTGCCAGCAGTTACCAGCTAGGTGAGCAGTTCTTC. Translating gives CASSYQLGEQFF.

This chain connects TRBV19 to TRBJ2-1; 11 bases match TRBD2. This CDR3 is 14 amino acids long. J was trimmed by 6 bases and V by 11 bases; bases with no gene match: 9. Per germline, CDR1 LNHDA and CDR2 SQIVND (reference sequence). The CDR3 reads CAGTLAGGVNEQFF. CDR3 DNA: TGTGCCGGGACTCTAGCGGGGGGAGTCAATGAGCAGTTCTTC.

The chain is built from TRBV19 and TRBJ2-7; TRBD1 is a possible D gene (5 bases). The length of the CDR3 is 11 residues. Looked up from germline, CDR1 is LNHDA and CDR2 is SQIVND (reference sequence). Trimming shortened V by 10 bases and J by 4 bases, and 11 bases separated the two germline ends. Written as DNA, the CDR3 is TGTGCCACCCAGGACATATACGAGCAGTACTTC. Its translation is CATQDIYEQYF.

CDR3 region: CASSETQGDYGYTF. DNA of the CDR3: TGTGCCAGCAGTGAAACCCAGGGGGACTATGGCTACACCTTC. The chain employs TRBV6-1 and TRBJ1-2; 7 bases are a match to TRBD1. This CDR3 comprises 14 residues. Germline V lookup: CDR1 MNHNS, CDR2 SASEGT. With 2 bases clipped from V and 3 bases from J, the junction kept 3 bases outside the gene matches.

The J gene is TRBJ1-2, the V gene TRBV5-1; possibly TRBD1 for D (6 bases). There are 14 residues in the CDR3. Germline V gives CDR1 SGHRS, CDR2 YFSETQ. V shed 4 bases and J shed 8 bases, with 18 bases lying between them. CDR3 coding DNA: TGCGCCAGCAGCCCCGAGGCGGGGGCCGAGGGCTACACCTTC. It codes for CASSPEAGAEGYTF.

CDR3 sequence: CASSIGQVEQPQHF. The DNA for the CDR3 is TGTGCCAGCAGCATAGGACAGGTAGAACAGCCCCAGCATTTT. The chain is built from TRBV5-8 and TRBJ1-5; 7 nucleotides align to TRBD1. CDR3 size: 14 residues. Germline CDR1 and CDR2: SGHTS and YDEGEE. The trim removed 4 bases at V and 7 bases at J, leaving 8 bases unmatched.

This clone was detected only a few times. V and J are TRBV2 and TRBJ2-1; 12 nucleotides align to TRBD2. The length of the CDR3 is 15 residues. Germline V CDR1 and CDR2: SNHLY, FYNNEI. Trimming took 4 bases from V and 7 from J; bases not matched to a gene: 5. The CDR3 spells CASSATLAGGNEQFF. The CDR3 DNA is TGTGCCAGCAGTGCAACACTAGCGGGGGGAAATGAGCAGTTCTTC.

The gene calls are TRBV9 and TRBJ2-7; 16 bases match TRBD2. Germline V lookup: CDR1 SGDLS, CDR2 YYNGEE. The CDR3 spans 15 residues. CDR3 residues: CASSVGTSGGADKRV. The CDR3 nucleotides read TGTGCCAGCAGCGTCGGGACTAGCGGGGGGGCCGATAAGAGAGTC.